The entry below gives a single T cell receptor (beta chain) sequence along with its context. Germline V lookup: CDR1 SQVTM, CDR2 ANQGSEA. The CDR3 has 12 amino acids. The V gene lost 7 bases and the J gene lost 0 bases, with 9 bases spanning the gap. These data come from a study of blood T cell repertoires in COVID-19. The wider study: Researchers got acute and convalescent COVID-19 samples from the United States, Italy and Spain.

In the authors' workflow: Counts of nucleated cells, estimated from reference gene primer amplification, were obtained. Repertoires were generated with immunoSEQ multiplex PCR, while TCRdb's copy carries only in-frame clones and drops some. The V and J calls and clone size were taken over from that table, and D and trimming were inferred from the DNA. The sample records approximately 40,000 clones, 70% to 90% being singletons. This rearrangement joins TRBV29-1 to TRBJ1-1, with D tentatively TRBD1 (5 bases). The receptor comes from a human donor in a cohort sampled during active COVID-19. Sample: peripheral blood. CDR3 bases: TGCAGCGCCGAACAGGTGAACACTGAAGCTTTCTTT. This translates into CSAEQVNTEAFF.